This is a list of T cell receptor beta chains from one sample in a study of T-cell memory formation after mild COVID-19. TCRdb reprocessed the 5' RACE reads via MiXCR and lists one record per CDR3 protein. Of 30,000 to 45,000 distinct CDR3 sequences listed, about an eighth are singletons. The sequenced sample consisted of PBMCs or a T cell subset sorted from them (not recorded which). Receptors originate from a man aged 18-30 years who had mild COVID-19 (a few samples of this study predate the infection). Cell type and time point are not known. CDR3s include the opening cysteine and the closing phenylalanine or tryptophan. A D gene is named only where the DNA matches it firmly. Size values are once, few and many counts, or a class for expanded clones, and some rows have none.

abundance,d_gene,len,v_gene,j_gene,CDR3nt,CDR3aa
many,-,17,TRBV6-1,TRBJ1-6,TGTGCCAGCAGTGAAGGACGTAGGAGCTCCTATAATTCACCCCTCCACTTT,CASSEGRRSSYNSPLHF
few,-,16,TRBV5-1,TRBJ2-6,TGCGCCAGCAGCTTGGAGGCAGGGAGTGGGGCCAACGTCCTGACTTTC,CASSLEAGSGANVLTF
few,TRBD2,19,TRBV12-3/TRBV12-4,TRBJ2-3,TGTGCCAGCAGCTCGCAAGGGACTAGCGGGGGGGTTAGTAGAGATACGCAGTATTTT,CASSSQGTSGGVSRDTQYF
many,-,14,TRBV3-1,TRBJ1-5,TGTGCCAGCGGTCAGGCAGGGAGCAATCAGCCCCAGCATTTT,CASGQAGSNQPQHF
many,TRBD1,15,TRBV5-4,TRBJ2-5,TGTGCCAGCAGCTCCACGGGACAGGGGATGGAGACCCAGTACTTC,CASSSTGQGMETQYF
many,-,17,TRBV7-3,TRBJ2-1,TGTGCCAGCAGCCCCCACGGAGCCCGGGGAGAGTACAATGAGCAGTTCTTC,CASSPHGARGEYNEQFF
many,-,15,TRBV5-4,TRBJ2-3,TGTGCCAGCAGTCGTCCAGCGGAGAACACAGATACGCAGTATTTT,CASSRPAENTDTQYF
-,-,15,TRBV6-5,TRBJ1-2,TGTGCCAGCAGTGCCGATTCAGGGAGATTCTATGGCTACACCTTC,CASSADSGRFYGYTF
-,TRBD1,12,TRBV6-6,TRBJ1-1,TGTGCCAGCAGTCTGCAGGGGGGACAGGCTTTCTTT,CASSLQGGQAFF
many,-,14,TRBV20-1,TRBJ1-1,TGCAGTGCTCTCTCCCCGCATGTTCAGGGTGAAGCTTTCTTT,CSALSPHVQGEAFF
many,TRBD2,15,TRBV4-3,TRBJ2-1,TGCGCCAGCAGCCAAGATCCGGGGGGCTACAATGAGCAGTTCTTC,CASSQDPGGYNEQFF
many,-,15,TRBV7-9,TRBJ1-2,TGTGCCAGCAACCCAGGCTCGGCAGGGGCCTATGGCTACACCTTC,CASNPGSAGAYGYTF
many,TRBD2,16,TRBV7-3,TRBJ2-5,TGTGCCAGCAGGCCCGATAGCGGGGGGGCAGCGGCGACCCAGTACTTC,CASRPDSGGAAATQYF
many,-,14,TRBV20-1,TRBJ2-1,TGCAGTGCCACAGGGAACTGGTCCTACAATGAGCAGTTCTTC,CSATGNWSYNEQFF
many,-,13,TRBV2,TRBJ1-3,TGTGCCAGCAAGGGGGTTTATGGAAACACCATATATTTT,CASKGVYGNTIYF
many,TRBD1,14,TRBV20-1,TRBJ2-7,TGCAGTGCTAGCCTCCCAGACAGGGGGCACGAGCAGTACTTC,CSASLPDRGHEQYF
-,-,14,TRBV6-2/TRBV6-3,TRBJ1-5,TGTGCCATTTCCTCAGGGTATAGCAATCAGCCCCAGCATTTT,CAISSGYSNQPQHF
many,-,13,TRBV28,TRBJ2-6,TGTGCCAGCTTTAGCTCTGGGGCCAACGTCCTGACTTTC,CASFSSGANVLTF
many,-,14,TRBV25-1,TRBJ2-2,TGTGCCAGCAGTGAATACGTGAGCACCGGGGAGCTGTTTTTT,CASSEYVSTGELFF
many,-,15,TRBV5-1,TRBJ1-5,TGCGCCAGCAGCTTGTCTCCAGGGGACTATCAGCCCCAGCATTTT,CASSLSPGDYQPQHF
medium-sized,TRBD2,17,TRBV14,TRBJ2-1,TGTGCCAGCAGCACGACTAGCGGGGGTAGTGGGAACAATGAGCAGTTCTTC,CASSTTSGGSGNNEQFF
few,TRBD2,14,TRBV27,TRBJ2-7,TGTGCCAGCAGTTTAAAGCGGGGGGCGTACGAGCAGTACTTC,CASSLKRGAYEQYF
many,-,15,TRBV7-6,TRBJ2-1,TGTGCCAGCAGCTTACAGCCAAGCTCCTACAATGAGCAGTTCTTC,CASSLQPSSYNEQFF
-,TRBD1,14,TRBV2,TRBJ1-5,TGTGCCAGCCGAGACAGGGATCTTCGCCAGCCCCAGCATTTT,CASRDRDLRQPQHF
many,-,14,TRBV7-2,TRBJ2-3,TGTGCCAGCAGCTTAGCCATCCAAGCAGATACGCAGTATTTT,CASSLAIQADTQYF
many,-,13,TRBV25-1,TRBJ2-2,TGTGCCAGCAGTGACGGGTGGGCCAGGGAGCTGTTTTTT,CASSDGWARELFF
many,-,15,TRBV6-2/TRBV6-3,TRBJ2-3,TGTGCCAGCACCCGGGTACCCGTTAGCACAGATACGCAGTATTTT,CASTRVPVSTDTQYF
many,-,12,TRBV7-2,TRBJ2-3,TGTGCCAGCAGCTTAGTAGCAGATACGCAGTATTTT,CASSLVADTQYF
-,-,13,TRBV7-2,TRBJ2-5,TGTGCCAGCGACGGGAGCATAGGAGAGACCCAGTACTTC,CASDGSIGETQYF
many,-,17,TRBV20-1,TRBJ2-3,TGCAGTGCTAGAGCTCCCGGGCGGCGGGGGCTCACAGATACGCAGTATTTT,CSARAPGRRGLTDTQYF
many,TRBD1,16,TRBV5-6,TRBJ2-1,TGTGCCAGCAGCTTTTCGGGGACAGGGAATTACAATGAGCAGTTCTTC,CASSFSGTGNYNEQFF
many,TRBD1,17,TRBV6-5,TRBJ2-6,TGTGCCAGCAGCTTTTTACAGGGGAACTCTGGGGCCAACGTCCTGACTTTC,CASSFLQGNSGANVLTF
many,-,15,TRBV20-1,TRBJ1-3,TGCAGTGCCCTTCCTCCAGGCTCGCGAGGAAACACCATATATTTT,CSALPPGSRGNTIYF
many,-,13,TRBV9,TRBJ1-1,TGTGCCAGCAGCGTAGGGGGGGGTCCTGAAGCTTTCTTT,CASSVGGGPEAFF
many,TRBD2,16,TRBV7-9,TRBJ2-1,TGTGCCAGCAGCTTAGGCTGGGCTAGCGGGGGTAATGAGCAGTTCTTC,CASSLGWASGGNEQFF
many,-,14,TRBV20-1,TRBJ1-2,TGCAGTGCCCGACCCCAGGGGACTCTTTATGGCTACACCTTC,CSARPQGTLYGYTF
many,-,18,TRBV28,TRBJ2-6,TGTGCCAGCAGTTTATGGAGCTCCCAGACCTCTGGGGCCAACGTCCTGACTTTC,CASSLWSSQTSGANVLTF
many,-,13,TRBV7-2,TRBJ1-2,TGTGCCAGCAGCTTTGGCAGGAACTATGGCTACACCTTC,CASSFGRNYGYTF
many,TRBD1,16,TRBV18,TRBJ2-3,TGTGCCAGCTCATCCGGGGGACAGGGTGCAACAGATACGCAGTATTTT,CASSSGGQGATDTQYF
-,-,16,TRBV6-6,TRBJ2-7,TGTGCCAGCAGTTACTGGGGGGCTAGCCGGGAATACGAGCAGTACTTC,CASSYWGASREYEQYF
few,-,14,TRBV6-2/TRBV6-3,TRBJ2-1,TGTGCCAGCAGTTATACTATCTCCTACAATGAGCAGTTCTTC,CASSYTISYNEQFF
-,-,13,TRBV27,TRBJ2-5,TGTGCCAGCAGTCCCGGGACTCAGGGGGCCCAGTACTTC,CASSPGTQGAQYF